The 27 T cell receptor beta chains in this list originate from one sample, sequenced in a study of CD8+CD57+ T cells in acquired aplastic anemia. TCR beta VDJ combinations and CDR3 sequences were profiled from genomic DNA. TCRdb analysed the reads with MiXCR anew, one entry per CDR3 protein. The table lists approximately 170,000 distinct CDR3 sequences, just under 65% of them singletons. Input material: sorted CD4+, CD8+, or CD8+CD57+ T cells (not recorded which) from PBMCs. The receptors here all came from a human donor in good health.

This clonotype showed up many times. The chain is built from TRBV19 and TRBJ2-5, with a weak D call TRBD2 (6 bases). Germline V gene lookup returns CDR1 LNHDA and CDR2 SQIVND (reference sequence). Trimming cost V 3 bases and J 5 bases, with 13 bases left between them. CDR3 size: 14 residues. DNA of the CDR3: TGTGCCAGTAGTATGGACGGGGGTCTGGAGACCCAGTACTTC. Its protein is CASSMDGGLETQYF.

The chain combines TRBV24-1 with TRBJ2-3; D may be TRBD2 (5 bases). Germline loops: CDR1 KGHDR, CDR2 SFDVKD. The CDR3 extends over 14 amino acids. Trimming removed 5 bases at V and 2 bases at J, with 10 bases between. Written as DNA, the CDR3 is TGTGCCACCAGTGGAGGGCATTCCACAGATACGCAGTATTTT. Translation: CATSGGHSTDTQYF.

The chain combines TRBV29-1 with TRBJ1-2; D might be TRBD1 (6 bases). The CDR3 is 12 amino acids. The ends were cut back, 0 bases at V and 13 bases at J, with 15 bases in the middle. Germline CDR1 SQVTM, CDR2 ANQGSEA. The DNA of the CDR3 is TGCAGCGTTGAAGATCTTACCTTGACAGGCACCTTC. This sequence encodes CSVEDLTLTGTF.

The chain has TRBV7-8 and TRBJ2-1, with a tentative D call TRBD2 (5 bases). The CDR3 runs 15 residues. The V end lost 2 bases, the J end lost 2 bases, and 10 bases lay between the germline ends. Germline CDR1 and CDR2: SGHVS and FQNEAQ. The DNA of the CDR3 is TGTGCCAGCAGCTTACTAAACGGGGCCTACAATGAGCAGTTCTTC. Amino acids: CASSLLNGAYNEQFF. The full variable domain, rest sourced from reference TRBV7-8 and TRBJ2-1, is GAGVSQSPRYKVAKRGQDVALRCDPISGHVSLFWYQQALGQGPEFLTYFQNEAQLDKSGLPSDRFFAERPEGSVSTLKIQRTQQEDSAVYLCASSLLNGAYNEQFFGPGTRLTVL.

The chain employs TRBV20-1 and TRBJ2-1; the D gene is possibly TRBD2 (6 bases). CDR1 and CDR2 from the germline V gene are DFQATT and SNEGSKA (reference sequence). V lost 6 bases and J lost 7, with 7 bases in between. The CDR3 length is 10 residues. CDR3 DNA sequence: TGCAGTGCGACTAGGAATGAGCAGTTCTTC. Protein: CSATRNEQFF.

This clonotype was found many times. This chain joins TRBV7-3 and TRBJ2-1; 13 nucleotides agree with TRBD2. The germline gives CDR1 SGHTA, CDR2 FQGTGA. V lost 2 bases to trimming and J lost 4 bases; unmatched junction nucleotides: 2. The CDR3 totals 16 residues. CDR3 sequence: CASSLGTSGAYNEQFF. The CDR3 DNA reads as TGTGCCAGCAGCTTAGGGACTAGCGGGGCGTACAATGAGCAGTTCTTC. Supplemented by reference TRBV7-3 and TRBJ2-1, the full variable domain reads GAGVSQTPSNKVTEKGKYVELRCDPISGHTALYWYRQSLGQGPEFLIYFQGTGAADDSGLPNDRFFAVRPEGSVSTLKIQRTERGDSAVYLCASSLGTSGAYNEQFFGPGTRLTVL.

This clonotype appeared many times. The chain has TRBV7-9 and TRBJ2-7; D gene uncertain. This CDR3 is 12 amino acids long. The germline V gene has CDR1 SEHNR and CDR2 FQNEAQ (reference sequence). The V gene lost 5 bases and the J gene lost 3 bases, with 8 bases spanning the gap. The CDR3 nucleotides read TGTGCCAGCAGCCGCCAAGACTACGAGCAGTACTTC. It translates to CASSRQDYEQYF.

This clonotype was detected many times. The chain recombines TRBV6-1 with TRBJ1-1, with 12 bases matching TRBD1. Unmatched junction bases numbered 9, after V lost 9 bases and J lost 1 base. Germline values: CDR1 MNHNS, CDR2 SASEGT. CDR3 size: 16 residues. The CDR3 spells CASGTGGGESNTEAFF. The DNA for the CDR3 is TGTGCCAGTGGGACAGGGGGCGGTGAGTCGAACACTGAAGCTTTCTTT.

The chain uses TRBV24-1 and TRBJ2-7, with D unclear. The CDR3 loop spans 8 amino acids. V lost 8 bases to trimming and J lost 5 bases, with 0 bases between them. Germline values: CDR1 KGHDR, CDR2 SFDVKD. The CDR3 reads CATNEQYF. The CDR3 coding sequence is TGTGCCACCAACGAGCAGTACTTC.

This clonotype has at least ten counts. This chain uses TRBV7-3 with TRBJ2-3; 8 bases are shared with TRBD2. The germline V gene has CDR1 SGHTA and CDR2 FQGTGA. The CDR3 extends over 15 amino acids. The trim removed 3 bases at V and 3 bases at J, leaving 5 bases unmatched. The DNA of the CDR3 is TGTGCCAGCAGCTTTGCGGCGGGAGGAACAGATACGCAGTATTTT. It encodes CASSFAAGGTDTQYF.

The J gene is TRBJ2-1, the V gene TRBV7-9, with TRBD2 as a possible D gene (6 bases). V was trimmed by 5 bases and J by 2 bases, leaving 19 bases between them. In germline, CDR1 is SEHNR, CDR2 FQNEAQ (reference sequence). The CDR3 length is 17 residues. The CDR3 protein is CASSARGIDPTYNEQFF. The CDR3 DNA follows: TGTGCCAGCAGCGCTCGGGGGATTGACCCCACCTACAATGAGCAGTTCTTC.

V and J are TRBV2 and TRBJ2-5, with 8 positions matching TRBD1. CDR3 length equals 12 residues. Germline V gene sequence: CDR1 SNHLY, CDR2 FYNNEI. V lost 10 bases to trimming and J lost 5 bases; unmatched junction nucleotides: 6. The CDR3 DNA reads TGTGCCACCTCGGACAGGGACGAGACCCAGTACTTC. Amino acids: CATSDRDETQYF.

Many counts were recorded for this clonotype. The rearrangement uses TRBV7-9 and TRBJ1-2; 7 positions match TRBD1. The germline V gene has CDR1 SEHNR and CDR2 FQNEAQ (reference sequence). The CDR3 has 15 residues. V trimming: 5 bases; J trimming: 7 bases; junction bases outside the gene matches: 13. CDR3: CASSPPDRASGGYTF. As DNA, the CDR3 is TGTGCCAGCAGCCCTCCCGACAGGGCCTCCGGTGGCTACACCTTC.

For the CDR3, the DNA is TGTGCCAGCAGTGAAGCGAACGAGGCGAATGAGCAGTTCTTC. It yields the protein CASSEANEANEQFF. This chain joins TRBV2 and TRBJ2-1; no clear D. The CDR3 is 14 amino acids. Germline CDR1 is SNHLY and CDR2 is FYNNEI. V was pared by 0 bases and J by 7 bases, with 10 bases between.

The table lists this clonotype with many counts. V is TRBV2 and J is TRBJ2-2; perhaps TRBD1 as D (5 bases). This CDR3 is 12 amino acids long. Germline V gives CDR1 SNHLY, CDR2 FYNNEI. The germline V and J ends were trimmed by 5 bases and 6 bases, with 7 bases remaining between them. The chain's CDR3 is CASSRGSGELFF. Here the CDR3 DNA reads TGTGCCAGCAGTAGGGGCTCCGGGGAGCTGTTTTTT. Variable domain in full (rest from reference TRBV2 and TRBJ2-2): EPEVTQTPSHQVTQMGQEVILRCVPISNHLYFYWYRQILGQKVEFLVSFYNNEISEKSEIFDDQFSVERPDGSNFTLKIRSTKLEDSAMYFCASSRGSGELFFGEGSRLTVL.

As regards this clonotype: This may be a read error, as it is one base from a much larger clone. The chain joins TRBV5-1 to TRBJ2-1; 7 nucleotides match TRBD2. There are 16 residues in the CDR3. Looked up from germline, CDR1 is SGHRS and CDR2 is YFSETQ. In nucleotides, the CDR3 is TGTGCCAGCAGCTTTCTGAGGTGGGAGGGCCACAATGAGCAGTTCTTC. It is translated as CASSFLRWEGHNEQFF.

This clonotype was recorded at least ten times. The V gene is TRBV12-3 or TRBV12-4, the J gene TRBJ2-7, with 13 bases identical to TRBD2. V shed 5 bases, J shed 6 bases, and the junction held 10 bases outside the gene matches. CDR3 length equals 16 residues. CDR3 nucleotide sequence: TGTGCCAGCAGTCTTCGGACTAGCGGGAGCTTTTTCGAGCAGTACTTC. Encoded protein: CASSLRTSGSFFEQYF.

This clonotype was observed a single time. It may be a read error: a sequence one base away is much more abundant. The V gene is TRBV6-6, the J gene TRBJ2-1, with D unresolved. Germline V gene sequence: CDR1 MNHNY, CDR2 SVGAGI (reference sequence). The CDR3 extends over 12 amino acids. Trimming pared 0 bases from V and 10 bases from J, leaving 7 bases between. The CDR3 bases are TGTGCCAGCAGTTACTCCGAAAAAGAGCAGTTCTTC. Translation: CASSYSEKEQFF.

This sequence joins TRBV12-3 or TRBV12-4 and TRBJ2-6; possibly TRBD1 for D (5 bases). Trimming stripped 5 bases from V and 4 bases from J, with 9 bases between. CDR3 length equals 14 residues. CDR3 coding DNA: TGTGCCAGCAGTACAGGTCCCGGGGCCAACGTCCTGACTTTC. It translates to CASSTGPGANVLTF.

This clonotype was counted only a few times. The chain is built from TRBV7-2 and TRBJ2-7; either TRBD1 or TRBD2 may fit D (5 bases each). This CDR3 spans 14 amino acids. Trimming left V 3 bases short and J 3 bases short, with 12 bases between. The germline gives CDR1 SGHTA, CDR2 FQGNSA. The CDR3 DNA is TGTGCCAGCAGCTTCGGGACCGCAAACTACGAGCAGTACTTC. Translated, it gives CASSFGTANYEQYF.

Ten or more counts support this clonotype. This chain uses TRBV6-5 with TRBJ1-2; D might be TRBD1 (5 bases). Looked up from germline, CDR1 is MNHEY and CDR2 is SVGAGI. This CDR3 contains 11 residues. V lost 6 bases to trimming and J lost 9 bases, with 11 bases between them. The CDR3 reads CASRQALRYTF. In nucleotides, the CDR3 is TGTGCCAGCAGACAGGCCTTACGCTACACCTTC.

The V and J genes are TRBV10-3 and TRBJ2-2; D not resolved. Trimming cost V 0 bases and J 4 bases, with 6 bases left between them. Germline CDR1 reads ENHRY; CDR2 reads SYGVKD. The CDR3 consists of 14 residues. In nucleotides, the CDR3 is TGTGCCATCAGTGAGTCGGCTGGCACCGGGGAGCTGTTTTTT. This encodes CAISESAGTGELFF.

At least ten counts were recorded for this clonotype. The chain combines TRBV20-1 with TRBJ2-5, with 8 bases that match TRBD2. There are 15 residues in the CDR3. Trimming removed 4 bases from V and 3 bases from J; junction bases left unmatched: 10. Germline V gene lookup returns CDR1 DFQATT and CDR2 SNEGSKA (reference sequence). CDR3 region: CSAIPLGLGEETQYF. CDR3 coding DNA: TGCAGTGCTATACCATTGGGACTAGGTGAAGAGACCCAGTACTTC.

The CDR3 region is CASSTPLLEQADTQYF. The DNA for the CDR3 is TGTGCCAGCAGCACACCTCTACTGGAACAAGCGGATACGCAGTATTTT. This rearrangement joins TRBV7-9 to TRBJ2-3; D remains unclear. Germline loops: CDR1 SEHNR, CDR2 FQNEAQ (reference sequence). Trimming took off 5 bases at V and 6 bases at J, with 21 bases between the two ends. The CDR3 is 16 residues long.

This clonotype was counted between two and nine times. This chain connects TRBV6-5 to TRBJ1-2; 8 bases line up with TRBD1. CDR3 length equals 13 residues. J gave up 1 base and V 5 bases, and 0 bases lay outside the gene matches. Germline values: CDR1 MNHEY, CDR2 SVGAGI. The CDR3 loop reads CASSDRGNYGYTF. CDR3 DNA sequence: TGTGCCAGCAGTGACAGGGGTAACTATGGCTACACCTTC.

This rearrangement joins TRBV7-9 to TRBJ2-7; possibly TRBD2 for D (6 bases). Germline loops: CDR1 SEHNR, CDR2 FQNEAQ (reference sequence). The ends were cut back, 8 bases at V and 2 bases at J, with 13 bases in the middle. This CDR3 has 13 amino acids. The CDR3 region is CASVRLVPYEQYF. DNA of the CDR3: TGTGCCAGCGTGCGACTAGTCCCCTACGAGCAGTACTTC.

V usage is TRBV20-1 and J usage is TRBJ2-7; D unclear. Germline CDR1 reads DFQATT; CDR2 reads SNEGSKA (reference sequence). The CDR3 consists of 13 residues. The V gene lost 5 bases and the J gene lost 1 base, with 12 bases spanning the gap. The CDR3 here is CSAWTTESYEQYF. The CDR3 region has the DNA TGCAGTGCTTGGACCACAGAGTCCTACGAGCAGTACTTC.